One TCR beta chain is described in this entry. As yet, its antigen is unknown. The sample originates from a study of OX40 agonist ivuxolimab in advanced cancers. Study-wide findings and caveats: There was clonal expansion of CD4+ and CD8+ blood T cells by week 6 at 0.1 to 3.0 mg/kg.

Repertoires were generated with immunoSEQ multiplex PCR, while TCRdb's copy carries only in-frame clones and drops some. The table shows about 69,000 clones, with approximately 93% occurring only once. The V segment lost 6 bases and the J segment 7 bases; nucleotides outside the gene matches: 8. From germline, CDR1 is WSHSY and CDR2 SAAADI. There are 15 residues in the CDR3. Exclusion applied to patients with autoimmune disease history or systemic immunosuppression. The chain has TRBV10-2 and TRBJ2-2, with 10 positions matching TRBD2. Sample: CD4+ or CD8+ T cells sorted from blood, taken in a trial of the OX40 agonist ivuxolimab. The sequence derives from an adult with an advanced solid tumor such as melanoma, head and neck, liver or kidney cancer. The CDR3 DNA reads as TGCGCCAGCAGGCGTCTAGCGGGAGAGGTCGGGGAGCTGTTTTTT. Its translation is CASRRLAGEVGELFF.